Here is one T cell receptor (beta chain) with its context. This sample is drawn from a study of T-cell memory formation after mild COVID-19. Whole-study context: Among the donors, TCR clusters were largely specific to each donor.

TCRdb reanalysed the 5' RACE reads using MiXCR and keeps one entry per CDR3 protein. The top ten clones hold roughly an eighth of a sample with roughly 450,000 distinct CDR3 sequences, 18% of them seen once. This CDR3 comprises 14 residues. V was cut by 6 bases and J by 0 bases, with 11 bases left in between. Material: PBMCs or a T cell subset sorted from them (not recorded which). This clonotype originated in an adult woman who had mild COVID-19 (a few samples of this study predate the infection). Cell type and time point are not known. This chain joins TRBV12-3 or TRBV12-4 and TRBJ1-2; D is ambiguous. The chain's CDR3 is CASSLPWPNYGYTF. DNA for the CDR3: TGTGCCAGCAGCCTCCCTTGGCCTAACTATGGCTACACCTTC.